These 19 T cell receptor beta chains came from one sample sequenced in a study of T cell responses to AZD1222 COVID-19 vaccine. Only in-frame clones appear in the TCRdb table, and some are missing; sequencing was by immunoSEQ multiplex PCR. Of 150,000 to 200,000 clones listed, 93% are singletons. Sequenced material: peripheral blood, taken on day 0 of AZD1222 vaccination. These receptors all stem from an adult in good health.

The chain employs TRBV6-4 and TRBJ2-4, with TRBD1 matching over 8 bases. Unmatched junction bases numbered 17, after V lost 2 bases and J lost 5 bases. This CDR3 contains 19 residues. The germline gives CDR1 MRHNA, CDR2 SNTAGT. The CDR3 is CASSDPLPGGQEKQNIQYF. CDR3 DNA: TGTGCCAGCAGTGACCCCCTCCCTGGGGGACAGGAGAAGCAAAACATTCAGTACTTC.

This chain joins TRBV10-3 and TRBJ1-5; TRBD1 might be the D (5 bases). This CDR3 has 13 amino acids. Trimming took off 4 bases at V and 8 bases at J, with 12 bases between the two ends. Germline loops: CDR1 ENHRY, CDR2 SYGVKD. CDR3 amino acids: CAISAGAPEPQHF. The CDR3 coding sequence is TGTGCCATCAGTGCTGGGGCACCAGAGCCCCAGCATTTT.

The V and J genes are TRBV11-2 and TRBJ1-3; D might be TRBD1 (6 bases). V lost 7 bases, J lost 4 bases, and 20 bases lay in between. This CDR3 has 16 residues. Germline V gene sequence: CDR1 SGHAT, CDR2 FQNNGV. CDR3 sequence reads: CASNVKGKTGGNTIYF. The CDR3 DNA sequence: TGTGCCAGCAATGTAAAGGGGAAGACAGGCGGAAACACCATATATTTT.

This CDR3 is CASSPGTGGFYNSPLHF. CDR3 coding DNA: TGTGCCAGCAGCCCGGGGACAGGGGGTTTCTATAATTCACCCCTCCACTTT. V is TRBV5-4 and J is TRBJ1-6; TRBD1 matches at 11 bases. The CDR3 runs 17 residues. The V gene's germline CDR1 is SGHNT and CDR2 YYREEE (reference sequence). Trimming cost V 4 bases and J 3 bases; bases outside gene matches: 6. The full variable domain, rest sourced from reference TRBV5-4 and TRBJ1-6, is ETGVTQSPTHLIKTRGQQVTLRCSSQSGHNTVSWYQQALGQGPQFIFQYYREEENGRGNFPPRFSGLQFPNYSSELNVNALELDDSALYLCASSPGTGGFYNSPLHFGNGTRLTVT.

This clone was counted once. This sequence joins TRBV3-1 (or the pseudogene TRBV3-2) and TRBJ1-2; D is unresolved. Germline CDR1 LGHDT, CDR2 YNNKEL (reference sequence). This CDR3 has 15 amino acids. V lost 0 bases and J 6 bases, leaving 14 bases between the germline ends. The DNA of the CDR3 is TGTGCCAGCAGCCAAGACCAGGTAGTAGGAGATGGCTACACCTTC. Amino acids: CASSQDQVVGDGYTF.

This clone was seen only a few times. V gene TRBV29-1 combines with J gene TRBJ1-2, with unresolved D. Germline CDR1 SQVTM, CDR2 ANQGSEA. There are 11 residues in the CDR3. V was pared by 6 bases and J by 6 bases, with 11 bases between. CDR3 protein: CSVGELDGYTF. CDR3 bases: TGCAGCGTGGGAGAGTTAGATGGCTACACCTTC.

DNA of the CDR3: TGTGCCAGCAACTCTCAGGGGGCTGTTGGGACTGAAGCTTTCTTT. It encodes CASNSQGAVGTEAFF. The chain recombines TRBV7-9 with TRBJ1-1, with 8 bases identical to TRBD1. CDR1 and CDR2 (germline): SEHNR, FQNEAQ (reference sequence). J gave up 5 bases and V 7 bases, and 12 bases lay outside the gene matches. The CDR3 spans 15 residues. Full variable domain (rest looked up from reference TRBV7-9 and TRBJ1-1): DTGVSQNPRHKITKRGQNVTFRCDPISEHNRLYWYRQTLGQGPEFLTYFQNEAQLEKSRLLSDRFSAERPKGSFSTLEIQRTEQGDSAMYLCASNSQGAVGTEAFFGQGTRLTVV.

The chain has TRBV7-8 and TRBJ2-6; TRBD1 matches 8 bases. The CDR3 runs 17 residues. Trimming took 6 bases from V and 4 from J; bases not matched to a gene: 11. The germline gives CDR1 SGHVS, CDR2 FQNEAQ. CDR3 DNA: TGTGCCAGCAGTCGACTCTACAGGGGGACCGGGGCCAACGTCCTGACTTTC. Translation gives CASSRLYRGTGANVLTF.

The chain has TRBV5-4 and TRBJ2-7; D is tentatively TRBD1 or TRBD2 (5 bases each). The CDR3 sequence is 13 residues long. CDR1 is SGHNT and CDR2 is YYREEE in the germline V gene (reference sequence). With 2 bases removed from V and 3 bases from J, the gap between germline ends came to 9 bases. The CDR3 DNA reads TGTGCCAGCAGCTTTGGGGGAATCTACGAGCAGTACTTC. Its translation is CASSFGGIYEQYF. The full variable domain, its missing parts supplied by reference TRBV5-4 and TRBJ2-7, is ETGVTQSPTHLIKTRGQQVTLRCSSQSGHNTVSWYQQALGQGPQFIFQYYREEENGRGNFPPRFSGLQFPNYSSELNVNALELDDSALYLCASSFGGIYEQYFGPGTRLTVT.

The J gene is TRBJ1-1, the V gene TRBV9; D uncertain. Trimming stripped 3 bases from V and 2 bases from J, with 5 bases between. The CDR3 covers 12 residues. Germline values: CDR1 SGDLS, CDR2 YYNGEE. The CDR3 spells CASSAGNTEAFF. CDR3 in DNA: TGTGCCAGCAGCGCCGGAAACACTGAAGCTTTCTTT. The complete variable domain, with remaining parts taken from reference TRBV9 and TRBJ1-1, reads DSGVTQTPKHLITATGQRVTLRCSPRSGDLSVYWYQQSLDQGLQFLIQYYNGEERAKGNILERFSAQQFPDLHSELNLSSLELGDSALYFCASSAGNTEAFFGQGTRLTVV.

The sample holds one count of this clone. The rearrangement joins TRBV6-4 to TRBJ1-2; 7 bases map to TRBD1. The CDR3 has 18 amino acids. Germline CDR1 reads MRHNA; CDR2 reads SNTAGT. V shed 6 bases, J shed 0 bases, and the junction held 16 bases outside the gene matches. In nucleotides, the CDR3 is TGTGCCAGCAGGCCGAACAGGGGTAGCGGGGATGCTAACTATGGCTACACCTTC. It encodes CASRPNRGSGDANYGYTF.

The chain is built from TRBV6-5 and TRBJ2-5, with D perhaps assigned TRBD1 or TRBD2 (6 bases each). The V gene's germline CDR1 is MNHEY and CDR2 SVGAGI. CDR3 length equals 13 residues. The V gene lost 7 bases and the J gene lost 5 bases, with 14 bases spanning the gap. The CDR3 DNA is TGTGCCAGCATTCGGGGGCTAGGGGAGACCCAGTACTTC. This translates into CASIRGLGETQYF.

This clone was detected only once. The rearrangement links TRBV11-2 to TRBJ1-4; perhaps TRBD1 as D (5 bases). The V end was cut by 4 bases, the J end by 7 bases, with 16 bases between. Germline V CDR1 and CDR2: SGHAT, FQNNGV. The CDR3 runs to 15 residues. The chain's CDR3 is CASSSGLGVVEKLFF. The DNA for the CDR3 is TGTGCCAGCAGCTCAGGGTTGGGGGTGGTTGAAAAACTGTTTTTT.

The gene calls are TRBV19 and TRBJ1-5; D uncertain. The V and J ends lost 4 bases and 4 bases respectively, with 2 bases between them. Germline CDR1 is LNHDA and CDR2 is SQIVND (reference sequence). The CDR3 covers 11 residues. CDR3 sequence: CASSNNQPQHF. The CDR3, as DNA: TGTGCCAGTAGTAATAATCAGCCCCAGCATTTT.

This chain joins TRBV5-4 and TRBJ1-3; D gene unclear. V was cut by 3 bases and J by 0 bases, with 13 bases left in between. CDR1 SGHNT and CDR2 YYREEE come from the germline V gene (reference sequence). The CDR3 runs to 16 residues. The CDR3 DNA is TGTGCCAGCAGCTGGGGAACCGTGACCTCTGGAAACACCATATATTTT. Its protein is CASSWGTVTSGNTIYF. The complete variable domain, with remaining parts taken from reference TRBV5-4 and TRBJ1-3, reads ETGVTQSPTHLIKTRGQQVTLRCSSQSGHNTVSWYQQALGQGPQFIFQYYREEENGRGNFPPRFSGLQFPNYSSELNVNALELDDSALYLCASSWGTVTSGNTIYFGEGSWLTVV.

The V call is TRBV2, the J call TRBJ1-2, with TRBD1 as a possible D gene (6 bases). The CDR3 loop spans 13 amino acids. CDR1 and CDR2 from the germline V gene are SNHLY and FYNNEI. V lost 5 bases and J lost 5, with 12 bases in between. In DNA, the CDR3 is TGTGCCAGCAGTTCCGGGACATCGTATGGCTACACCTTC. As protein: CASSSGTSYGYTF.

V usage is TRBV19 and J usage is TRBJ1-4; D is undetermined. There are 17 residues in the CDR3. V lost 6 bases, J lost 7 bases, and 24 bases lay in between. Per germline, CDR1 LNHDA and CDR2 SQIVND (reference sequence). The CDR3 loop reads CASSHSGGRRRIEKLFF. In DNA form, the CDR3 reads TGTGCCAGTAGCCACTCAGGCGGTCGCAGACGCATTGAAAAACTGTTTTTT. The full variable domain, completed using reference TRBV19 and TRBJ1-4, is DGGITQSPKYLFRKEGQNVTLSCEQNLNHDAMYWYRQDPGQGLRLIYYSQIVNDFQKGDIAEGYSVSREKKESFPLTVTSAQKNPTAFYLCASSHSGGRRRIEKLFFGSGTQLSVL.

Written as DNA, the CDR3 is TGTGCCAGCAGCCGGAGGACAGGGTTGTTGAACACTGAAGCTTTCTTT. As protein: CASSRRTGLLNTEAFF. The chain employs TRBV11-1 and TRBJ1-1; 8 positions match TRBD1. This CDR3 contains 16 residues. The junction had 8 bases not matched to a gene; V was cut back by 5 bases and J by 0 bases. Germline V lookup: CDR1 SGHAT, CDR2 FQDESV (reference sequence).

The chain recombines TRBV7-6 with TRBJ1-3; D is unclear. The CDR3 runs to 12 residues. Deletions cut 0 bases from V and 7 bases from J, with 4 bases between. Germline CDR1 and CDR2: SGHVS and FNYEAQ. The DNA for the CDR3 is TGTGCCAGCAGCTTAGCCTCCAACACCATATATTTT. It specifies CASSLASNTIYF.